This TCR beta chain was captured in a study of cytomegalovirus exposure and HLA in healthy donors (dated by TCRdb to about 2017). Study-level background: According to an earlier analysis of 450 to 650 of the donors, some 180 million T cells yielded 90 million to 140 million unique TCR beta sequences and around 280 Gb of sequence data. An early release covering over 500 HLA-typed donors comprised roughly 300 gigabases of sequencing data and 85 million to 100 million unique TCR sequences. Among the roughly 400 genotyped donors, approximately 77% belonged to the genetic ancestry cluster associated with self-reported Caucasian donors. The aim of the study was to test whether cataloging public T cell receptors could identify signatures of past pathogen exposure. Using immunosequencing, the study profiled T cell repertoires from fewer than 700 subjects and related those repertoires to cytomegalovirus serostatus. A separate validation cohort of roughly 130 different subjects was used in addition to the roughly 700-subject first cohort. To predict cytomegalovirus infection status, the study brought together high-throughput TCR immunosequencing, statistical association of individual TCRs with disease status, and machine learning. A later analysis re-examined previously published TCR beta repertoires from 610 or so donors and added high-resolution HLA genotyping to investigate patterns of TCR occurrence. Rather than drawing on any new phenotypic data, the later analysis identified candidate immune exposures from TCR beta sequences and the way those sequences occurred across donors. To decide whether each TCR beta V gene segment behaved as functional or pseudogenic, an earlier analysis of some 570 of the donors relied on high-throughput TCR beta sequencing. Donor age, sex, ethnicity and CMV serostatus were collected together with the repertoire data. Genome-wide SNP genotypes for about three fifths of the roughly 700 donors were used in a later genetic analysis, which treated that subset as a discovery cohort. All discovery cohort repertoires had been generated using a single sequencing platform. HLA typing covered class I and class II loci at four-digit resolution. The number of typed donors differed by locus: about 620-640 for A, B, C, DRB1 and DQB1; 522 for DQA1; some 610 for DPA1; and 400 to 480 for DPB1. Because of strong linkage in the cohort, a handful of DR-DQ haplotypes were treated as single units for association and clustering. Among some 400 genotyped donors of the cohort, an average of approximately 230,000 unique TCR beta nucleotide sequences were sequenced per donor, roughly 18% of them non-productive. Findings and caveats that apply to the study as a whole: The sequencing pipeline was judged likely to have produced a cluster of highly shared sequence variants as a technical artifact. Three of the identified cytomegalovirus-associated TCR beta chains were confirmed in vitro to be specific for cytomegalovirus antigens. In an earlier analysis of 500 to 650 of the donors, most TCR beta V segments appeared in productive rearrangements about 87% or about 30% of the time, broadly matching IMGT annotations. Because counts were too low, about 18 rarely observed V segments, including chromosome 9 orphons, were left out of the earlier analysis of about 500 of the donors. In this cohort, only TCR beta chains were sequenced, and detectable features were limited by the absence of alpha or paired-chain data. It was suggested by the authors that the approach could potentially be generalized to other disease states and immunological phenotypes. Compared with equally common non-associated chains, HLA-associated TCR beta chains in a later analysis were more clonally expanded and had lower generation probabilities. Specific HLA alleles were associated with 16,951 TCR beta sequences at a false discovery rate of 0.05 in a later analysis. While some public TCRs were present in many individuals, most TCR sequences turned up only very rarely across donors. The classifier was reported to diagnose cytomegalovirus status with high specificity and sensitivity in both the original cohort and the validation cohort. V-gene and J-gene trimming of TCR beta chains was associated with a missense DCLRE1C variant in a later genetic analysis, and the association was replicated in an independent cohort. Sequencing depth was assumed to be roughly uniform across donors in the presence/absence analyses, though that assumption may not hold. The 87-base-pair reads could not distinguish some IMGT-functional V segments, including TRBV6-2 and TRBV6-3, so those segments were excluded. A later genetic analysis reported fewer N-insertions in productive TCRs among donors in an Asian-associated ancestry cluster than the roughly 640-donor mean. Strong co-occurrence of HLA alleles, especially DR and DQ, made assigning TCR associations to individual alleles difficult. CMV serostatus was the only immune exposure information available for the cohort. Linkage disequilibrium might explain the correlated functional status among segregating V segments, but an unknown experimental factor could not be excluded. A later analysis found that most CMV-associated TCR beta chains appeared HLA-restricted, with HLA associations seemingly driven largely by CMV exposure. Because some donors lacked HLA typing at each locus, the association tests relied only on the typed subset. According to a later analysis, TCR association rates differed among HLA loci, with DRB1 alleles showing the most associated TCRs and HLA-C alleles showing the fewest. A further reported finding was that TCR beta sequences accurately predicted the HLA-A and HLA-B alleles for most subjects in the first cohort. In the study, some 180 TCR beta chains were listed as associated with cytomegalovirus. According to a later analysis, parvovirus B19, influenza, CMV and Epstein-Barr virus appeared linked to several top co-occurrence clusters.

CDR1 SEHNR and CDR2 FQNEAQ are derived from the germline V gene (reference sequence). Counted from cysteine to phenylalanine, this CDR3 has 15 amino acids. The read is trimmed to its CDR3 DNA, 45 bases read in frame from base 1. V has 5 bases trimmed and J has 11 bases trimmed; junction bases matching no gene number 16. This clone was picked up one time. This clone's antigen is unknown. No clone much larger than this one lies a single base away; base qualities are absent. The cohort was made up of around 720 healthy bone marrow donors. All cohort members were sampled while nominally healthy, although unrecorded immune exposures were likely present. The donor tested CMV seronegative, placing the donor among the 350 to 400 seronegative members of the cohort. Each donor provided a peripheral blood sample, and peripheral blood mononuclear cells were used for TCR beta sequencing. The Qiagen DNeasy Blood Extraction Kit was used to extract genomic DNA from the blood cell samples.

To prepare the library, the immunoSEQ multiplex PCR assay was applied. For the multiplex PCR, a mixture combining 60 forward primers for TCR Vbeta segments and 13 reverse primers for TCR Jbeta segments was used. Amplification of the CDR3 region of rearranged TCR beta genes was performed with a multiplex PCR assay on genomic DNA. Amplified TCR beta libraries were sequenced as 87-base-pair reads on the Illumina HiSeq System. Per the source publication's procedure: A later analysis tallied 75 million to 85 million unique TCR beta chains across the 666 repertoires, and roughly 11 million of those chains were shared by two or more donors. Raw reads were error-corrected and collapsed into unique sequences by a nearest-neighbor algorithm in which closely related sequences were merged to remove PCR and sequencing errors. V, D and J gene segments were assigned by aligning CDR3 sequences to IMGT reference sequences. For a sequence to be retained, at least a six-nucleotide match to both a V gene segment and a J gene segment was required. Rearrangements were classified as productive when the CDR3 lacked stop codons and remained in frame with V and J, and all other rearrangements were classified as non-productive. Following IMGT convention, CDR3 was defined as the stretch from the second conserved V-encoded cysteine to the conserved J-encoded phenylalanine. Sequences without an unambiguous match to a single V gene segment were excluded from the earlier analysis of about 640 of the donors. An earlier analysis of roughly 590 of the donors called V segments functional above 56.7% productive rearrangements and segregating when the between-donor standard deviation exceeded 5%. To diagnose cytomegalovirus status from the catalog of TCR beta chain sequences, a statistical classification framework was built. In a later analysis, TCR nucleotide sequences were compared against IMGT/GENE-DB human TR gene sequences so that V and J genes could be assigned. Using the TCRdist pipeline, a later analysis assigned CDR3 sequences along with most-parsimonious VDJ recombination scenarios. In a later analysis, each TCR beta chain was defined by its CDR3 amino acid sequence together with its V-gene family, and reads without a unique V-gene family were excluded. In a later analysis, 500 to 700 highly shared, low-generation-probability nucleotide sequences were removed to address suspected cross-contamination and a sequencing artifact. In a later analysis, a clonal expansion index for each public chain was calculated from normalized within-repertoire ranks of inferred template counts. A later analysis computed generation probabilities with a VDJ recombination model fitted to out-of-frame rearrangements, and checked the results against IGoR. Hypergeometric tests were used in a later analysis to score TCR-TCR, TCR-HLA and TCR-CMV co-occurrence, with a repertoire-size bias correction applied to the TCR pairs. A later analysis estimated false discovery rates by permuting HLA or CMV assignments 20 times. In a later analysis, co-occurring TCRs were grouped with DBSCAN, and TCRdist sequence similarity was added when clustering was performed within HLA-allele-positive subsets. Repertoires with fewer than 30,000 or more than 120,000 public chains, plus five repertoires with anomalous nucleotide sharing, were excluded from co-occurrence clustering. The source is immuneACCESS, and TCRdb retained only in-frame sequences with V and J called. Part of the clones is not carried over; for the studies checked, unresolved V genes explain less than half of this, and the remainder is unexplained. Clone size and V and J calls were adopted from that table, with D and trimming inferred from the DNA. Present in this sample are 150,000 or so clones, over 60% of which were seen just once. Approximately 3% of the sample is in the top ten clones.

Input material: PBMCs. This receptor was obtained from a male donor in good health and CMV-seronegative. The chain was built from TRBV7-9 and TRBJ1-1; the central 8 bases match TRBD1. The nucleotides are TGTGCCAGCAGCCCCCGGGGACAGGTCGGAGAGGGGGCTTTCTTT. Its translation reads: CASSPRGQVGEGAFF. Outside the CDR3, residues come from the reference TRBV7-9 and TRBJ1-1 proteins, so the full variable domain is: DTGVSQNPRHKITKRGQNVTFRCDPISEHNRLYWYRQTLGQGPEFLTYFQNEAQLEKSRLLSDRFSAERPKGSFSTLEIQRTEQGDSAMYLCASSPRGQVGEGAFFGQGTRLTVV.